This entry is about one T cell receptor beta chain. No antigen is known for it. This entry belongs to a study of cytomegalovirus exposure and HLA in healthy donors. Study-level findings and limits: Clonal expansion was found to be greater in HLA-associated TCR beta chains than in equally common others in a later analysis.

The PCR employed 60 Vbeta primers together with 13 Jbeta primers. Here immunoSEQ multiplex PCR was the method, and the copy in TCRdb shows in-frame clones only, minus some. The sample lists 200,000 or so clones, around 84% occurring once. V was pared by 2 bases and J by 4 bases, with 9 bases of the junction left unmatched. This CDR3 has 16 residues. The germline gives CDR1 MNHNY, CDR2 SVGAGI (reference sequence). The TCR originated in a woman in her 50s in good health and CMV-seropositive. Sequencing was carried out using PBMCs. The V call is TRBV6-6, the J call TRBJ2-7; 9 bases map to TRBD2. In DNA form, the CDR3 reads TGTGCCAGCAGTTACGGGGTAGCGGGGGACCTATACGAGCAGTACTTC. Translating it yields CASSYGVAGDLYEQYF.